This T cell receptor (beta chain) was obtained from a study of T cells in narcolepsy. Study-wide results and limits: Blood of same and different patients, but not healthy controls, reportedly held recurring autoreactive clonotypes. Same-patient CSF and blood CD4+ T cell clonotypes included HCRT-specific and TRIB2-specific autoreactive ones.

Assay used: immunoSEQ multiplex PCR; TCRdb lists only in-frame clones, some missing. The table includes fewer than 35,000 clones, around 86% detected once. Trimming took 5 bases from V and 5 from J; bases not matched to a gene: 2. Germline values: CDR1 SNHLY, CDR2 FYNNEI. The CDR3 runs to 14 residues. Comments on this clone: Antigen specificity is unknown.

V gene TRBV2 combines with J gene TRBJ2-1, with TRBD2 matching over 11 bases. The sample consisted of CD45RA- memory CD4+ T cells from PBMCs. The TCR was taken from a human donor with narcolepsy. The CDR3 nucleotides read TGTGCCAGCAGTTTGACTAGCGGGGACAATGAGCAGTTCTTC. Amino acids: CASSLTSGDNEQFF.